Below are 30 T cell receptor beta chains sequenced from a single sample in a study of naive CD8 T cells in extremely preterm neonates. Their target antigens are unknown. Preterm samples came from extremely preterm deliveries at about 21-29 weeks. Broader study findings: Compared with older groups, preterm CDR3s were shorter, with fewer N additions and less trimming.

Sequencing was performed with immunoSEQ multiplex PCR; in TCRdb, only in-frame clones are kept and a portion is missing. This table holds around 25,000 clones, around 88% found once. The material sequenced was naive CD8+ T cells from cord blood. The receptors derive from a boy who was born preterm.

This chain uses TRBV4-1 with TRBJ1-6; tentative D call: TRBD1 (6 bases). Germline-derived CDR1 and CDR2 are MGHRA and YSYEKL. V was trimmed by 4 bases and J by 0 bases, leaving 7 bases between them. This CDR3 contains 15 residues. The CDR3 coding sequence is TGCGCCAGCAGCCCGGACAGCTCCTATAATTCACCCCTCCACTTT. Amino acid sequence: CASSPDSSYNSPLHF.

The CDR3 DNA reads as TGTGCCAGCAGTTGGACTAGCGGGGCGGGTGAGCAGTTCTTC. Translation: CASSWTSGAGEQFF. The V call is TRBV6-5, the J call TRBJ2-1; 12 bases are a match to TRBD2. The CDR3 totals 14 residues. The germline V gene has CDR1 MNHEY and CDR2 SVGAGI. V was clipped by 4 bases and J by 9 bases; unmatched bases: 4.

This clone was detected only once. V and J are TRBV19 and TRBJ2-3; D perhaps matches TRBD2 (7 bases). Germline V CDR1 and CDR2: LNHDA, SQIVND (reference sequence). CDR3 length equals 13 residues. Trimming stripped 3 bases from V and 6 bases from J, with 10 bases between. The CDR3 DNA reads as TGTGCCAGTAGTATGGGGGGGGCGGATACGCAGTATTTT. It codes for CASSMGGADTQYF. The full variable domain, completed using reference TRBV19 and TRBJ2-3, is DGGITQSPKYLFRKEGQNVTLSCEQNLNHDAMYWYRQDPGQGLRLIYYSQIVNDFQKGDIAEGYSVSREKKESFPLTVTSAQKNPTAFYLCASSMGGADTQYFGPGTRLTVL.

With respect to this clone: Within the sample, other DNA sequences also encode this same CDR3. The rearrangement uses TRBV29-1 and TRBJ2-7, with 7 bases lining up with TRBD1. The junction had 7 bases not matched to a gene; V was cut back by 4 bases and J by 4 bases. CDR3 length: 13 amino acids. Looked up from germline, CDR1 is SQVTM and CDR2 is ANQGSEA. The CDR3 reads CSVAGGGGYEQYF. CDR3 in DNA: TGCAGCGTTGCAGGGGGTGGGGGATACGAGCAGTACTTC.

The V and J genes are TRBV7-9 and TRBJ2-5, with D possibly matching TRBD1 (5 bases). The germline V gene has CDR1 SEHNR and CDR2 FQNEAQ (reference sequence). The length of the CDR3 is 11 residues. V was pared by 4 bases and J by 5 bases, with 5 bases between. The CDR3 DNA follows: TGTGCCAGCAGCTCAGGGGAGACCCAGTACTTC. It encodes CASSSGETQYF.

The rearrangement joins TRBV5-1 to TRBJ2-7; no clear D. Between the trimmed V and J ends, which lost 0 bases and 6 bases, there was a span of 4 bases. The length of the CDR3 is 11 residues. Germline V gene sequence: CDR1 SGHRS, CDR2 YFSETQ. The CDR3 loop reads CASSLGGEQYF. CDR3 DNA sequence: TGCGCCAGCAGCTTGGGGGGCGAGCAGTACTTC.

The V and J genes are TRBV19 and TRBJ2-4, with D unclear. The V end lost 2 bases, the J end lost 0 bases, and 5 bases lay between the germline ends. This CDR3 has 14 residues. The germline V gene has CDR1 LNHDA and CDR2 SQIVND (reference sequence). CDR3 amino acids: CASSILLAKNIQYF. The CDR3 nucleotides read TGTGCCAGTAGTATACTCCTAGCCAAAAACATTCAGTACTTC.

This clone was seen a handful of times. The chain uses TRBV6-5 and TRBJ2-4; D not certain. V shed 2 bases and J shed 1 base, with 3 bases lying between them. This CDR3 region has 13 residues. Germline V lookup: CDR1 MNHEY, CDR2 SVGAGI. CDR3 bases: TGTGCCAGCAGTTACAGGGCCAAAAACATTCAGTACTTC. It is translated as CASSYRAKNIQYF.

This chain connects TRBV6-5 to TRBJ1-2; TRBD1 might be the D (6 bases). The ends were cut back, 4 bases at V and 5 bases at J, with 8 bases in the middle. This CDR3 region has 12 residues. CDR1 is MNHEY and CDR2 is SVGAGI in the germline V gene. CDR3 coding DNA: TGTGCCAGCAGTTTACAGGGTTATGGCTACACCTTC. Translation: CASSLQGYGYTF.

This chain uses TRBV7-3 with TRBJ1-6; TRBD1 might be the D (5 bases). Trimming cost V 1 base and J 6 bases, with 13 bases left between them. This CDR3 region has 16 residues. Germline V lookup: CDR1 SGHTA, CDR2 FQGTGA. The chain's CDR3 is CASSLNPGSANSPLHF. The CDR3, as DNA: TGTGCCAGCAGCTTAAATCCAGGGAGTGCTAATTCACCCCTCCACTTT. The full variable domain, with the rest looked up from reference TRBV7-3 and TRBJ1-6, is GAGVSQTPSNKVTEKGKYVELRCDPISGHTALYWYRQSLGQGPEFLIYFQGTGAADDSGLPNDRFFAVRPEGSVSTLKIQRTERGDSAVYLCASSLNPGSANSPLHFGNGTRLTVT.

The V gene is TRBV12-2, the J gene TRBJ1-2; TRBD1, as called in the table, went unchecked against the DNA. TRBV12-2 is shown as a pseudogene. The CDR3 is made up of 14 amino acids. The CDR3 here is CASRPGQNNYGYTF. DNA for the CDR3: TGTGCAAGTCGCCCGGGACAAAATAACTATGGCTACACCTTC.

The chain combines TRBV10-1 with TRBJ2-2; 7 nucleotides match TRBD2. J lost 8 bases, V lost 3 bases, and 0 bases had no gene match. Germline V lookup: CDR1 WNHNN, CDR2 SYGVQD (reference sequence). The CDR3 loop spans 12 amino acids. The CDR3 protein is CASSEAGGELFF. The CDR3 bases are TGCGCCAGCAGTGAAGCGGGGGGGGAGCTGTTTTTT.

Written as DNA, the CDR3 is TGCGCCAGCAGCTTGGGGACAGGGTTTGAAAAACTGTTTTTT. It is translated as CASSLGTGFEKLFF. The genes are TRBV5-1 and TRBJ1-4, with 8 bases fitting TRBD1. The germline V gene has CDR1 SGHRS and CDR2 YFSETQ. The CDR3 sequence is 14 residues long. Unmatched junction bases numbered 2, after V lost 0 bases and J lost 7 bases.

The rearrangement uses TRBV5-5 and TRBJ2-7; D remains ambiguous. Trimming took 0 bases from V and 4 from J, leaving 2 bases between them. CDR1 is SGHKS and CDR2 is YYEKEE in the germline V gene (reference sequence). CDR3 length: 11 amino acids. The DNA for the CDR3 is TGTGCCAGCAGCTTGGGTTACGAGCAGTACTTC. Its protein product is CASSLGYEQYF.

This sequence joins TRBV20-1 and TRBJ1-2, with D hard to call. Germline CDR1 and CDR2: DFQATT and SNEGSKA (reference sequence). The CDR3 spans 11 residues. Deletions cut 1 base from V and 4 bases from J, with 4 bases between. The CDR3: CSARGLYGYTF. The DNA for the CDR3 is TGCAGTGCTAGAGGACTCTATGGCTACACCTTC.

The rearrangement joins TRBV7-2 to TRBJ2-7; D unclear. Germline V CDR1 and CDR2: SGHTA, FQGNSA. Between the trimmed V and J ends, which lost 1 base and 0 bases, there was a span of 4 bases. CDR3 length: 13 residues. The CDR3 sequence is CASSLVNSYEQYF. CDR3 DNA sequence: TGTGCCAGCAGCTTAGTAAACTCCTACGAGCAGTACTTC.

This chain uses TRBV6-6 with TRBJ1-3; D unclear. The ends were cut back, 2 bases at V and 2 bases at J, with 7 bases in the middle. The CDR3 is 14 residues long. CDR1 and CDR2 (germline): MNHNY, SVGAGI (reference sequence). The chain's CDR3 is CASSYTGAGNTIYF. CDR3 nucleotide sequence: TGTGCCAGCAGTTACACCGGGGCTGGAAACACCATATATTTT.

The chain has TRBV5-6 and TRBJ2-5; 11 bases are a match to TRBD2. Germline lookup yields CDR1 SGHDT and CDR2 YYEEEE. Trimming removed 4 bases from V and 5 bases from J; junction bases left unmatched: 10. This CDR3 region has 16 residues. The CDR3 is CASSQTSGVYSETQYF. The CDR3 nucleotides are TGTGCCAGCAGCCAGACTAGCGGGGTTTATTCGGAGACCCAGTACTTC.

About this clone: The same CDR3 arises from other DNA sequences in this sample as well. This chain's CDR3 is CASSLGQNTGELFF. The CDR3, as DNA: TGTGCCAGCAGCTTGGGACAGAACACCGGGGAGCTGTTTTTT. This rearrangement joins TRBV7-3 to TRBJ2-2, with a possible D match to TRBD1 (6 bases). Germline CDR1 and CDR2: SGHTA and FQGTGA. V was shortened by 3 bases and J by 1 base, with 6 bases between the two germline ends. The length of the CDR3 is 14 residues.

This clone was observed a single time. CDR3 region: CSVEGGTGELFF. In DNA, the CDR3 is TGCAGCGTTGAAGGGGGCACCGGGGAGCTGTTTTTT. J is TRBJ2-2 and V is TRBV29-1, with D unresolved. The germline gives CDR1 SQVTM, CDR2 ANQGSEA. The CDR3 contains 12 residues. V was clipped by 1 base and J by 4 bases, with 4 bases between them.

The chain uses TRBV5-1 and TRBJ2-7; the D is unclear. The CDR3 is made up of 11 amino acids. The V and J ends lost 3 bases and 3 bases respectively, with 4 bases between them. The germline gives CDR1 SGHRS, CDR2 YFSETQ. The CDR3 nucleotides read TGCGCCAGCAGCTACAGCTACGAGCAGTACTTC. It yields the protein CASSYSYEQYF.

The chain links TRBV19 to TRBJ2-7, with 9 bases fitting TRBD2. Unmatched junction bases numbered 6, after V lost 3 bases and J lost 3 bases. The V gene's germline CDR1 is LNHDA and CDR2 SQIVND (reference sequence). The CDR3 has 15 residues. The CDR3 loop is CASSMATSGFYEQYF. CDR3 coding DNA: TGTGCCAGTAGTATGGCGACTAGCGGATTCTACGAGCAGTACTTC.

The chain carries TRBV14 and TRBJ1-6; TRBD1 agrees at 10 bases. V trimming: 4 bases; J trimming: 5 bases; junction bases outside the gene matches: 5. CDR3 size: 16 residues. Germline V lookup: CDR1 SGHDN, CDR2 FVKESK. This chain's CDR3 is CASSPRQGADNSPLHF. The CDR3 DNA reads as TGTGCCAGCAGCCCCCGACAGGGGGCTGATAATTCACCCCTCCACTTT.

The chain joins TRBV19 to TRBJ2-2; 7 bases match TRBD2. The CDR3 has 12 residues. V dropped 6 bases and J dropped 8; count of bases not matched to a gene: 3. The germline CDR1 and CDR2 sequences are LNHDA and SQIVND (reference sequence). The CDR3 coding sequence is TGTGCCAGTAGCTTTAGCGGGGGGGAGCTGTTTTTT. It specifies CASSFSGGELFF.

The V and J genes are TRBV6-1 and TRBJ2-3, with 8 bases aligning to TRBD1. The V gene end was trimmed by 6 bases and the J gene end by 4 bases; junction bases not matched to a gene: 0. CDR1 and CDR2 from the germline V gene are MNHNS and SASEGT. The CDR3 totals 12 residues. CDR3 residues: CASRQGADTQYF. For the CDR3, the DNA is TGTGCCAGCAGACAGGGGGCAGATACGCAGTATTTT.

The V gene is TRBV7-7, the J gene TRBJ2-1; 7 nucleotides match TRBD2. The CDR3 spans 14 residues. Losses at the gene ends were 0 bases for V and 5 bases for J; bases not matched to a gene: 1. Per germline, CDR1 SSHAT and CDR2 FNYEAQ (reference sequence). The CDR3 nucleotides read TGTGCCAGCAGCTTAGCCCGGGGGGACAATGAGCAGTTCTTC. Translating it yields CASSLARGDNEQFF.

The chain is built from TRBV21-1 and TRBJ2-1; the table's D call of TRBD2 was not tested on the DNA. TRBV21-1 is given as a pseudogene. This CDR3 is 16 amino acids long. CDR3 nucleotide sequence: TGTGCCAGCAGCAAAGCGAGTAGTTCGGAGCACAATGAGCAGTTCTTC. Protein product: CASSKASSSEHNEQFF.

The chain combines TRBV29-1 with TRBJ1-3; D not resolved. Between the trimmed V and J ends, which lost 3 bases and 0 bases, there was a span of 0 bases. This CDR3 spans 11 amino acids. Germline assignment: CDR1 SQVTM and CDR2 ANQGSEA. Here the CDR3 reads CSVDSGNTIYF. The CDR3 DNA follows: TGCAGCGTTGACTCTGGAAACACCATATATTTT.

This rearrangement joins TRBV19 to TRBJ1-5, with 9 bases that match TRBD1. This CDR3 has 12 residues. Germline CDR1 is LNHDA and CDR2 is SQIVND (reference sequence). J gave up 6 bases and V 6 bases, and 0 bases lay outside the gene matches. CDR3 amino acids: CASRQGAQPQHF. In DNA form, the CDR3 reads TGTGCCAGTAGACAGGGGGCTCAGCCCCAGCATTTT.

The sample holds a few counts of this clone. The rearrangement joins TRBV27 to TRBJ2-1, with a possible D match to TRBD2 (6 bases). The V gene lost 0 bases and the J gene lost 0 bases, with 6 bases spanning the gap. Germline V gene lookup returns CDR1 MNHEY and CDR2 SMNVEV (reference sequence). The CDR3 has 15 residues. CDR3 sequence reads: CASSLSGGSYNEQFF. CDR3 coding DNA: TGTGCCAGCAGTTTATCGGGGGGCTCCTACAATGAGCAGTTCTTC.